These T cell receptor beta chains were read from a single sample in a study of blood T cell repertoires in COVID-19. Measured with immunoSEQ multiplex PCR; TCRdb has only the in-frame clones, and not every one. The sample has about 82,000 clones; about 89% are singletons. Material: PBMCs or T cells enriched from blood (not recorded which). These receptors came from a woman between 45 and 65 years old with acute COVID-19. The CDR3 runs from the conserved cysteine through the conserved F or W. Fields, in order: clone size, V gene, D gene, J gene, CDR3 DNA, CDR3 protein. D genes are given only for firm matches. The size of a clone is reported for some rows only, either as once, few or many, or as a class for expanded clones.

abundance: few
v_gene: TRBV27
d_gene: TRBD1
j_gene: TRBJ1-6
CDR3nt: TGTGCCAGCAGTTTATCGACAGGGGTGAGTTCACCCCTCCACTTT
CDR3aa: CASSLSTGVSSPLHF

abundance: few
v_gene: TRBV5-6
d_gene: TRBD1
j_gene: TRBJ1-5
CDR3nt: TGTGCCAGCAGACGAACAGGGGGCAATCAGCCCCAGCATTTT
CDR3aa: CASRRTGGNQPQHF

abundance: -
v_gene: TRBV12-5
d_gene: -
j_gene: TRBJ1-6
CDR3nt: TGTGCTAGTGGTTTGGTCTCAGGGTCACCCCTCCACTTT
CDR3aa: CASGLVSGSPLHF

abundance: -
v_gene: TRBV19
d_gene: TRBD2
j_gene: TRBJ2-7
CDR3nt: TGTGCCAGTAGTGATTTACTAGCGGGATCCTACGAGCAGTACTTC
CDR3aa: CASSDLLAGSYEQYF

abundance: -
v_gene: TRBV4-1
d_gene: -
j_gene: TRBJ2-2
CDR3nt: TGCGCCAGCAGCCAAGTACCCAGCACCGGGGAGCTGTTTTTT
CDR3aa: CASSQVPSTGELFF

abundance: -
v_gene: TRBV7-2
d_gene: -
j_gene: TRBJ1-1
CDR3nt: TGTGCCAGCAGCTTCCACAGGAATGAAGCTTTCTTT
CDR3aa: CASSFHRNEAFF

abundance: -
v_gene: TRBV5-1
d_gene: TRBD1
j_gene: TRBJ1-4
CDR3nt: TGCGCCAGCAGCAGTGGACAGGGGGCGCCCGGGAAAAAACTGTTTTTT
CDR3aa: CASSSGQGAPGKKLFF

abundance: -
v_gene: TRBV5-1
d_gene: TRBD1
j_gene: TRBJ2-5
CDR3nt: TGCGCCAGCAGTCAACCGGGACAGAGAGAAGAGACCCAGTACTTC
CDR3aa: CASSQPGQREETQYF

abundance: -
v_gene: TRBV7-2
d_gene: -
j_gene: TRBJ2-1
CDR3nt: TGTGCCAGCAGCGTACGTGGGGAGAAGTATGAGCAGTTCTTC
CDR3aa: CASSVRGEKYEQFF

abundance: once
v_gene: TRBV12-5
d_gene: TRBD2
j_gene: TRBJ2-7
CDR3nt: TGTGCTAGTGGTTTGGGGCTAGCGGCTTCCTACGAGCAGTACTTC
CDR3aa: CASGLGLAASYEQYF

abundance: -
v_gene: TRBV7-8
d_gene: -
j_gene: TRBJ2-5
CDR3nt: TGTGCCAGCAGCTTGCGTTTCCAAGAGACCCAGTACTTC
CDR3aa: CASSLRFQETQYF

abundance: -
v_gene: TRBV29-1
d_gene: -
j_gene: TRBJ1-5
CDR3nt: TGCAGCGCAAGCCAGGGTCCCGATCAGCCCCAGCATTTT
CDR3aa: CSASQGPDQPQHF

abundance: -
v_gene: TRBV11-3
d_gene: TRBD1
j_gene: TRBJ2-7
CDR3nt: TGTGCCAGCAGCCCGGACAGGCCTTCCTACGAGCAGTACTTC
CDR3aa: CASSPDRPSYEQYF

abundance: -
v_gene: TRBV5-5
d_gene: -
j_gene: TRBJ1-1
CDR3nt: TGTGCCAGCAGCTTCCGGACTGCTACTGATGAAGCTTTCTTT
CDR3aa: CASSFRTATDEAFF

abundance: -
v_gene: TRBV2
d_gene: TRBD1
j_gene: TRBJ1-5
CDR3nt: TGTGCCAGTATGACAGGGGGGAATCAGCCCCAGCATTTT
CDR3aa: CASMTGGNQPQHF

abundance: -
v_gene: TRBV10-3
d_gene: TRBD2
j_gene: TRBJ2-3
CDR3nt: TGTGCCATCAACCAGGGTTCTAGCGGGAGTGCGGCAGATACGCAGTATTTT
CDR3aa: CAINQGSSGSAADTQYF

abundance: -
v_gene: TRBV4-1
d_gene: TRBD2
j_gene: TRBJ2-7
CDR3nt: TGCGCCAGCAGCCAAGAGGGACTAGATTTCTTCGAGCAGTACTTC
CDR3aa: CASSQEGLDFFEQYF

abundance: -
v_gene: TRBV5-1
d_gene: TRBD1
j_gene: TRBJ1-2
CDR3nt: TGCGCCAGCAGCCGGGACAGGGACTATGGCTACACCTTC
CDR3aa: CASSRDRDYGYTF

abundance: -
v_gene: TRBV27
d_gene: -
j_gene: TRBJ1-4
CDR3nt: TGTGCCAGCAGTTTATTAGGACAGACTAATGAAAAACTGTTTTTT
CDR3aa: CASSLLGQTNEKLFF

abundance: -
v_gene: TRBV4-2
d_gene: -
j_gene: TRBJ1-5
CDR3nt: TGTGCCAGCAGCCAAGCTTTATCCAGCAATCAGCCCCAGCATTTT
CDR3aa: CASSQALSSNQPQHF

abundance: -
v_gene: TRBV4-1
d_gene: TRBD2
j_gene: TRBJ2-2
CDR3nt: TGCGCCAGCAGCCACGGACTAGCGGGAGTTACGAACACCGGGGAGCTGTTTTTT
CDR3aa: CASSHGLAGVTNTGELFF

abundance: -
v_gene: TRBV7-9
d_gene: -
j_gene: TRBJ2-3
CDR3nt: TGTGCCAGCAGCCAGGGGTCGGGTTTAACAGATACGCAGTATTTT
CDR3aa: CASSQGSGLTDTQYF

abundance: -
v_gene: TRBV6-5
d_gene: TRBD2
j_gene: TRBJ2-5
CDR3nt: TGTGCCAGCTTAAGAGCGGGAGGGCCGATAGAGACCCAGTACTTC
CDR3aa: CASLRAGGPIETQYF

abundance: -
v_gene: TRBV6-2/TRBV6-3
d_gene: TRBD2
j_gene: TRBJ2-7
CDR3nt: TGTGCCAGCAGTTACTCCCCGGCGGGAGGTGGCGAGCAGTACTTC
CDR3aa: CASSYSPAGGGEQYF

abundance: -
v_gene: TRBV3-1/TRBV3-2
d_gene: TRBD1
j_gene: TRBJ1-1
CDR3nt: TGTGCCAGCAGCCCCACCGGGACAGACACTGAAGCTTTCTTT
CDR3aa: CASSPTGTDTEAFF

abundance: -
v_gene: TRBV13
d_gene: -
j_gene: TRBJ2-3
CDR3nt: TGTGCCAGCAGCTTAGGGGGAATGCGGGGTGTCAATACGCAGTATTTT
CDR3aa: CASSLGGMRGVNTQYF

abundance: -
v_gene: TRBV20-1
d_gene: TRBD2
j_gene: TRBJ2-1
CDR3nt: TGCAGTGCTAGTTGGGCTAGCGGGGGTAATGAGCAGTTCTTC
CDR3aa: CSASWASGGNEQFF

abundance: -
v_gene: TRBV3-1/TRBV3-2
d_gene: -
j_gene: TRBJ2-3
CDR3nt: TGTGCCAGCAGGCGGGGAGATACGCAGTATTTT
CDR3aa: CASRRGDTQYF

abundance: -
v_gene: TRBV5-5
d_gene: -
j_gene: TRBJ2-6
CDR3nt: TGTGCCAGCAGCCGTACAGGGAGTGGAGACTCTGGGGCCAACGTCCTGACTTTC
CDR3aa: CASSRTGSGDSGANVLTF

abundance: -
v_gene: TRBV9
d_gene: TRBD2
j_gene: TRBJ2-7
CDR3nt: TGTGCCAGCAGCGTAACCGGGACTAGCGATCCCTACGAGCAGTACTTC
CDR3aa: CASSVTGTSDPYEQYF

abundance: few
v_gene: TRBV29-1
d_gene: TRBD1
j_gene: TRBJ1-1
CDR3nt: TGCAGCGTTGGGACAGGGGTGAACACTGAAGCTTTCTTT
CDR3aa: CSVGTGVNTEAFF

abundance: -
v_gene: TRBV3-1/TRBV3-2
d_gene: -
j_gene: TRBJ2-1
CDR3nt: TGTGCCAGCAGCCAAGACCCCTCGGGCTACAATGAGCAGTTCTTC
CDR3aa: CASSQDPSGYNEQFF

abundance: -
v_gene: TRBV11-3
d_gene: TRBD1
j_gene: TRBJ2-7
CDR3nt: TGTGCCAGCAGCGCGGACAGGGGCTTCGAGCAGTACTTC
CDR3aa: CASSADRGFEQYF

abundance: -
v_gene: TRBV5-6
d_gene: TRBD1
j_gene: TRBJ1-2
CDR3nt: TGTGCCAGCAGCTCCCGGGACAGGGATAACTATGGCTACACCTTC
CDR3aa: CASSSRDRDNYGYTF

abundance: -
v_gene: TRBV7-2
d_gene: -
j_gene: TRBJ2-7
CDR3nt: TGTGCCAGCAGCCCCCAGTACGAGCAGTACTTC
CDR3aa: CASSPQYEQYF

abundance: -
v_gene: TRBV11-2
d_gene: TRBD2
j_gene: TRBJ2-1
CDR3nt: TGTGCCAGCAGCAAAACTAGCGGGGGGCTTTGGGAGCAGTTCTTC
CDR3aa: CASSKTSGGLWEQFF

abundance: once
v_gene: TRBV12-2
d_gene: -
j_gene: TRBJ1-5
CDR3nt: TGTGCAAGTCTTAGGACAGATAGCAATCAGCCCCAGCATTTT
CDR3aa: CASLRTDSNQPQHF

abundance: -
v_gene: TRBV27
d_gene: TRBD1
j_gene: TRBJ2-1
CDR3nt: TGTGCCAGCAGTCCAGGGGGCTTCCAGGCCAATGAGCAGTTCTTC
CDR3aa: CASSPGGFQANEQFF

abundance: -
v_gene: TRBV3-1/TRBV3-2
d_gene: -
j_gene: TRBJ2-7
CDR3nt: TGTGCCAGCAGCCCCCTCGCCGCCGGCTACGAGCAGTACTTC
CDR3aa: CASSPLAAGYEQYF

abundance: -
v_gene: TRBV5-4
d_gene: -
j_gene: TRBJ1-1
CDR3nt: TGTGCCAGCAGCTTGCAGGGATCCACTGAAGCTTTCTTT
CDR3aa: CASSLQGSTEAFF

abundance: -
v_gene: TRBV18
d_gene: TRBD1
j_gene: TRBJ1-1
CDR3nt: TGTGCCAGCTCACCCGCAGGGGGCCACACTGAAGCTTTCTTT
CDR3aa: CASSPAGGHTEAFF

abundance: -
v_gene: TRBV12-3/TRBV12-4
d_gene: -
j_gene: TRBJ1-5
CDR3nt: TGTGCCAGCAGTTTTTATATTCAGCCCCAGCATTTT
CDR3aa: CASSFYIQPQHF

abundance: -
v_gene: TRBV7-2
d_gene: -
j_gene: TRBJ2-1
CDR3nt: TGTGCCAGCAGCCCGAGGCGGGGAACCTACAATGAGCAGTTCTTC
CDR3aa: CASSPRRGTYNEQFF

abundance: few
v_gene: TRBV5-1
d_gene: -
j_gene: TRBJ1-4
CDR3nt: TGCGCCAGCAGCTTGGACTCAGGGTCAAAACTGTTTTTT
CDR3aa: CASSLDSGSKLFF

abundance: -
v_gene: TRBV18
d_gene: TRBD2
j_gene: TRBJ2-3
CDR3nt: TGTGCCAGCTCACCCCTGAGCGGGAGGAGGGCAGATACGCAGTATTTT
CDR3aa: CASSPLSGRRADTQYF

abundance: -
v_gene: TRBV7-2
d_gene: TRBD1
j_gene: TRBJ1-2
CDR3nt: TGTGCCAGCAGCGTAGACAGGGGGCCCTATGGCTACACCTTC
CDR3aa: CASSVDRGPYGYTF

abundance: -
v_gene: TRBV7-3
d_gene: TRBD1
j_gene: TRBJ2-2
CDR3nt: TGTGCCAGCAGCTTAGAGACAGGGGATTGGACCGGGGAGCTGTTTTTT
CDR3aa: CASSLETGDWTGELFF

abundance: -
v_gene: TRBV9
d_gene: -
j_gene: TRBJ1-1
CDR3nt: TGTGCCAGCACCCGTGGTGCAGGGTCAGGGACTGAAGCTTTCTTT
CDR3aa: CASTRGAGSGTEAFF

abundance: -
v_gene: TRBV28
d_gene: TRBD1
j_gene: TRBJ1-1
CDR3nt: TGTGCCAGCAGTTTAGTCACAGGGGAGACTGAAGCTTTCTTT
CDR3aa: CASSLVTGETEAFF

abundance: few
v_gene: TRBV7-7
d_gene: -
j_gene: TRBJ1-2
CDR3nt: TGTGCTATCTCCTCGGTGACAGGTCTAACGGGCTACACCTTC
CDR3aa: CAISSVTGLTGYTF

abundance: -
v_gene: TRBV6-4
d_gene: TRBD1
j_gene: TRBJ1-1
CDR3nt: TGTGCCACCTCCCGACAGGGGGCGGGGGGCACTGAAGCTTTCTTT
CDR3aa: CATSRQGAGGTEAFF

abundance: -
v_gene: TRBV6-5
d_gene: -
j_gene: TRBJ1-2
CDR3nt: TGTGCCAGCAGCCTGGGCGGGCGAGGAGGCTACACCTTC
CDR3aa: CASSLGGRGGYTF

abundance: -
v_gene: TRBV24-1
d_gene: -
j_gene: TRBJ1-1
CDR3nt: TGTGCCACCAGTGATTTCGGGAACACTGAAGCTTTCTTT
CDR3aa: CATSDFGNTEAFF

abundance: many
v_gene: TRBV29-1
d_gene: TRBD2
j_gene: TRBJ2-3
CDR3nt: TGCAGCGTTGGACTAGCGGGAGTCTCGGATACGCAGTATTTT
CDR3aa: CSVGLAGVSDTQYF